The 10 T cell receptor beta chains below were found in one sample sequenced in a study of blood T cells in healthy people across ages. For the second PCR, which ran for about 7 to 11 cycles, a sample-barcoded 5' primer and a J-beta primer mix were used. One entry per CDR3 protein, called by TCRdb with MiXCR from the 5' RACE reads. The sample comprises some 700,000 distinct CDR3 sequences, around 40% of which are singletons, and 20% rests with the top ten. The material sequenced was blood. These receptors were obtained from a woman aged 55-69 years in good health.

This clonotype came up a few times. The V call is TRBV11-1, the J call TRBJ1-1; maybe TRBD1 (5 bases). The CDR3 spans 13 residues. Germline loops: CDR1 SGHAT, CDR2 FQDESV (reference sequence). V gave up 5 bases and J gave up 1 base, with 8 bases separating them. This CDR3 reads CASSRTPNTEAFF. CDR3 nucleotide sequence: TGTGCCAGCAGCCGGACACCGAACACTGAAGCTTTCTTT.

About this clonotype itself: One end of the junction fails to match germline, which may point to a read error. The chain couples TRBV4-3 to TRBJ2-6, with D hard to call. Germline assignment: CDR1 LGHNA and CDR2 YSLEER. CDR3 size: 15 residues. This CDR3 reads CTSSPGRFGANVLTF. CDR3 DNA: TGCACCAGCAGCCCCGGTCGATTCGGGGCCAACGTCCTGACTTTC.

This clonotype turned up a few times. This may be a read error, as it is one base from a much larger clone. CDR3: CASSVAGQAYEQYF. The CDR3 DNA reads TGTGCCAGCAGCGTAGCAGGACAGGCCTACGAGCAGTACTTC. The rearrangement uses TRBV7-2 and TRBJ2-7, with 7 nucleotides matching TRBD1. Germline V gene lookup returns CDR1 SGHTA and CDR2 FQGNSA. This CDR3 has 14 amino acids.

A remark on this clonotype: At one boundary the junction diverges from the germline segment, which might be a read error. V usage is TRBV11-1 and J usage is TRBJ1-2, with TRBD1 identical over 7 bases. This CDR3 spans 13 amino acids. Germline V gene lookup returns CDR1 SGHAT and CDR2 FQDESV (reference sequence). The CDR3 loop reads CASTTSTGYAYTF. CDR3 DNA: TGTGCCAGCACCACTTCGACAGGGTATGCCTACACCTTC.

This clonotype has a handful of counts. V and J are TRBV12-3 or TRBV12-4 and TRBJ2-1, with 9 bases identical to TRBD2. The CDR3 covers 15 residues. V gave up 5 bases and J gave up 5 bases; unmatched junction bases: 7. The CDR3: CASSRGTSWDNEQFF. The DNA of the CDR3 is TGTGCCAGCAGTAGGGGGACTAGCTGGGACAATGAGCAGTTCTTC.

The CDR3 sequence is CSARVGAQETQYF. The DNA of the CDR3 is TGCAGTGCTAGAGTTGGGGCCCAAGAGACCCAGTACTTC. The V call is TRBV20-1, the J call TRBJ2-5, with D possibly being TRBD1 (5 bases). V lost 1 base, J lost 1 base, and 7 bases lay in between. There are 13 residues in the CDR3. Germline CDR1 is DFQATT and CDR2 is SNEGSKA (reference sequence).

In this sample, this clonotype turned up a few times. This chain links TRBV28 with TRBJ2-5, with 8 bases identical to TRBD2. Germline V CDR1 and CDR2: MDHEN, SYDVKM. V dropped 4 bases and J dropped 7; count of bases not matched to a gene: 5. The length of the CDR3 is 13 residues. The CDR3 coding sequence is TGTGCCAGCAGTTCCCCCGCGGGGGGGACCCAGTACTTC. This translates into CASSSPAGGTQYF.

This chain links TRBV7-8 with TRBJ2-7; 8 nucleotides align to TRBD1. In germline, CDR1 is SGHVS, CDR2 FQNEAQ. The CDR3 runs 14 residues. V dropped 4 bases and J dropped 6; count of bases not matched to a gene: 8. CDR3 residues: CASSSQGQAGEQYF. CDR3 bases: TGTGCCAGCAGCTCTCAGGGACAGGCGGGCGAGCAGTACTTC.

There are a few counts of this clonotype. The chain uses TRBV5-1 and TRBJ2-7; 8 bases map to TRBD2. The CDR3 is made up of 16 amino acids. Trimming removed 7 bases from V and 2 bases from J; junction bases left unmatched: 14. Germline CDR1 reads SGHRS; CDR2 reads YFSETQ. CDR3 amino acids: CASCPLEAGGTYEQYF. The CDR3, as DNA: TGCGCCAGCTGCCCGTTGGAGGCGGGGGGTACCTACGAGCAGTACTTC.

This chain joins TRBV19 and TRBJ2-7; 9 bases are a match to TRBD2. V shed 6 bases and J 2 bases; nucleotides not matched to a gene: 2. From germline, CDR1 is LNHDA and CDR2 SQIVND (reference sequence). CDR3 size: 13 residues. The CDR3 DNA reads TGTGCCAGTAGGGAGCGGGGGGCCTACGAGCAGTACTTC. Its translation: CASRERGAYEQYF.